One sample yielded the 13 T cell receptor beta chains listed below, sequenced in a study of T cells in localized non-small cell lung cancer. Method: immunoSEQ multiplex PCR; TCRdb's copy keeps in-frame clones and lacks some. This sample has tens of thousands of clones; 90% to 95% occur once, and the top ten carry more than 5.5%. Specimen: peripheral blood, collected before any cancer treatment. These receptor sequences come from a female donor older than 55 with stage I lung adenocarcinoma.

The rearrangement links TRBV27 to TRBJ1-2; no clear D. This CDR3 has 13 amino acids. Looked up from germline, CDR1 is MNHEY and CDR2 is SMNVEV (reference sequence). Trimming stripped 4 bases from V and 4 bases from J, with 10 bases between. The CDR3: CASSSVTSYGYTF. In nucleotides, the CDR3 is TGTGCCAGCAGTTCGGTCACAAGCTATGGCTACACCTTC.

This clone was seen once. The CDR3 sequence is CASSPLGSLLPEKLFF. CDR3 nucleotide sequence: TGTGCCAGCAGCCCTCTCGGGAGTTTACTGCCCGAAAAACTGTTTTTT. The chain recombines TRBV9 with TRBJ1-4; no definite D call. Between the trimmed V and J ends, which lost 4 bases and 8 bases, there was a span of 21 bases. The CDR3 has 16 amino acids. Germline-derived CDR1 and CDR2 are SGDLS and YYNGEE.

This clone occurred once. The chain uses TRBV28 and TRBJ2-2, with 7 bases aligning to TRBD1. This CDR3 is 16 amino acids long. Trimming took 2 bases from V and 3 from J; bases not matched to a gene: 6. Germline assignment: CDR1 MDHEN and CDR2 SYDVKM. CDR3: CASSLRMTGHTGELFF. CDR3 DNA sequence: TGTGCCAGCAGTTTACGGATGACAGGGCACACCGGGGAGCTGTTTTTT.

The rearrangement joins TRBV4-2 to TRBJ2-7; 8 bases line up with TRBD2. The CDR3 sequence is 16 residues long. V dropped 1 base and J dropped 5; count of bases not matched to a gene: 10. Germline V gene lookup returns CDR1 LGHNA and CDR2 YNFKEQ. The DNA of the CDR3 is TGTGCCAGCAGCCAAGCTCCGGGGGGGTTAGGAAACGAGCAGTACTTC. Its protein product is CASSQAPGGLGNEQYF.

The chain links TRBV5-6 to TRBJ2-2, with D possibly matching TRBD1 (6 bases). V shed 0 bases and J shed 4 bases, with 13 bases lying between them. This CDR3 contains 16 residues. Per germline, CDR1 SGHDT and CDR2 YYEEEE. The chain's CDR3 is CASSLAQGQGTGELFF. CDR3 coding DNA: TGTGCCAGCAGCTTGGCTCAGGGGCAGGGCACCGGGGAGCTGTTTTTT.

The CDR3: CASTPYGLNGYTF. CDR3 DNA: TGTGCCAGCACCCCTTACGGGTTGAATGGCTACACCTTC. The V gene is TRBV6-5, the J gene TRBJ1-2; D not resolved. Germline CDR1 is MNHEY and CDR2 is SVGAGI. V was pared by 7 bases and J by 6 bases, with 15 bases between. The length of the CDR3 is 13 residues.

This clone occurred a few times. The rearrangement uses TRBV6-5 and TRBJ2-5, with 10 bases matching TRBD1. There are 16 residues in the CDR3. V dropped 4 bases and J dropped 3; count of bases not matched to a gene: 8. Germline CDR1 is MNHEY and CDR2 is SVGAGI. The chain's CDR3 is CASSFSDRGIKETQYF. CDR3 DNA sequence: TGTGCCAGCAGTTTTTCGGACAGGGGGATCAAAGAGACCCAGTACTTC.

The chain couples TRBV4-1 to TRBJ1-4; D is uncertain. V lost 0 bases and J lost 7, with 15 bases in between. The germline V gene has CDR1 MGHRA and CDR2 YSYEKL. The CDR3 is 16 residues long. DNA of the CDR3: TGCGCCAGCAGCCAAGATTGGAGGCAGCTATTTGAAAAACTGTTTTTT. Its translation: CASSQDWRQLFEKLFF.

V gene TRBV2 combines with J gene TRBJ2-3, with 15 bases fitting TRBD2. V was clipped by 6 bases and J by 5 bases; unmatched bases: 6. The CDR3 extends over 16 amino acids. The germline V gene encodes CDR1 SNHLY and CDR2 FYNNEI. CDR3 in amino acids: CASSFLGLAGGDTQYF. CDR3 DNA sequence: TGTGCCAGCAGCTTCCTGGGACTAGCGGGGGGAGATACGCAGTATTTT.

This clone was observed a handful of times. The chain carries TRBV27 and TRBJ2-2; TRBD1 matches 8 bases. This CDR3 spans 15 amino acids. Trimming cost V 6 bases and J 1 base; bases outside gene matches: 4. Germline lookup yields CDR1 MNHEY and CDR2 SMNVEV (reference sequence). CDR3 sequence (DNA): TGTGCCAGCAGGACCGGGACAGGGAACACCGGGGAGCTGTTTTTT. Translating it yields CASRTGTGNTGELFF.

J is TRBJ1-2 and V is TRBV29-1; weak D call: TRBD1 (6 bases). The CDR3 is 12 amino acids. Germline CDR1 SQVTM, CDR2 ANQGSEA. V was clipped by 8 bases and J by 6 bases, with 16 bases between them. CDR3 amino acids: CSYQGGANGYTF. Here the CDR3 DNA reads TGCAGCTACCAAGGGGGGGCGAATGGCTACACCTTC.

The chain has TRBV28 and TRBJ2-7; D not resolved. Trimming cost V 2 bases and J 0 bases, with 5 bases left between them. The V gene's germline CDR1 is MDHEN and CDR2 SYDVKM. The CDR3 has 13 amino acids. CDR3 amino acids: CASSLDSSYEQYV. The CDR3 coding sequence is TGTGCCAGCAGTTTAGATAGCTCCTACGAGCAGTACGTC.

The chain joins TRBV28 to TRBJ1-5; D remains ambiguous. Germline V gives CDR1 MDHEN, CDR2 SYDVKM. The CDR3 totals 13 residues. With 7 bases removed from V and 7 bases from J, the gap between germline ends came to 14 bases. For the CDR3, the DNA is TGTGCCAGCACTTCAGGAGGGAACCAGCCCCAGCATTTT. It translates to CASTSGGNQPQHF.